These T cell receptor beta chains were read from a single sample in a study of post-analysis software for immune sequencing data. TCRdb recomputed calls from the PCR reads with MiXCR, one row per CDR3 protein. The sample records hundreds of thousands of distinct CDR3 sequences, about 57% being singletons. Sequenced sample: blood. The receptor source for this set is a girl between 5 and 17 years old with multiple sclerosis. The CDR3 runs from the conserved cysteine through the conserved F or W. Fields, in order: V gene, J gene, clone size, D gene, CDR3 DNA, CDR3 protein. D genes are given only for firm matches. A row's size may be missing; if present it is once, few, many or a size class.

v_call: TRBV29-1
j_call: TRBJ1-1
clone_size: .
d_call: .
cdr3_nt: TGCAGCGTTGAGTCACATCTGAACACTGAAGCTTTCTTT
cdr3_aa: CSVESHLNTEAFF

v_call: TRBV5-1
j_call: TRBJ2-1
clone_size: .
d_call: TRBD2
cdr3_nt: TGCGCCAGCAGCCCGCCCGGGCTAGCGGGAGGCGGACATGAGCAGTTCTTC
cdr3_aa: CASSPPGLAGGGHEQFF

v_call: TRBV29-1
j_call: TRBJ2-5
clone_size: .
d_call: TRBD1
cdr3_nt: TGCAGCGGGGGACAGGGGACAGAGACCCAGTACTTC
cdr3_aa: CSGGQGTETQYF

v_call: TRBV30
j_call: TRBJ2-1
clone_size: .
d_call: .
cdr3_nt: TGTGCCTGGAATAGAGATAACAATGAGCAGTTCTTC
cdr3_aa: CAWNRDNNEQFF

v_call: TRBV20-1
j_call: TRBJ2-1
clone_size: few
d_call: TRBD2
cdr3_nt: TGCAGTGCTCACCCCCTAGCGGGAGTGAATGAGCAGTTCTTC
cdr3_aa: CSAHPLAGVNEQFF

v_call: TRBV29-1
j_call: TRBJ1-6
clone_size: .
d_call: TRBD1
cdr3_nt: TGCAGCGTGAGGGGACAGGGAGAAAATTCACCCCTCCACTTT
cdr3_aa: CSVRGQGENSPLHF

v_call: TRBV28
j_call: TRBJ1-2
clone_size: .
d_call: .
cdr3_nt: TGTGCCAGCAGTTCCCGCGGGCCCTATGGCTACACCTTC
cdr3_aa: CASSSRGPYGYTF

v_call: TRBV9
j_call: TRBJ2-7
clone_size: .
d_call: .
cdr3_nt: TGTGCCAACCTTCGTGGCGAGGAGTACGAGCAGTACTTC
cdr3_aa: CANLRGEEYEQYF

v_call: TRBV6-6
j_call: TRBJ2-1
clone_size: .
d_call: TRBD2
cdr3_nt: TGTGCCAGCAGTTCGGAGCGGGGGCCCGACAATGAGCAGTTCTTC
cdr3_aa: CASSSERGPDNEQFF

v_call: TRBV20-1
j_call: TRBJ2-5
clone_size: .
d_call: TRBD2
cdr3_nt: TGCAGTGCTCGGACTAGCGTAAAACAAGAGACCCAGTACTTC
cdr3_aa: CSARTSVKQETQYF

v_call: TRBV6-2/TRBV6-3
j_call: TRBJ2-7
clone_size: .
d_call: TRBD2
cdr3_nt: TGTGCCAGCAGTCCCAGCGGGAGACTTACCTACGAGCAGTACTTC
cdr3_aa: CASSPSGRLTYEQYF

v_call: TRBV6-1
j_call: TRBJ2-1
clone_size: once
d_call: TRBD2
cdr3_nt: TGTGACAGCAGTGGCGGACTAGCGAGGCCCAAGAGGGATGAGCAGTTCTTC
cdr3_aa: CDSSGGLARPKRDEQFF

v_call: TRBV5-6
j_call: TRBJ1-1
clone_size: .
d_call: .
cdr3_nt: TGTGCCAGCAGCTTCCGTGGACCGAGAATGAACACTGAAGCTTTCTTT
cdr3_aa: CASSFRGPRMNTEAFF

v_call: TRBV20-1
j_call: TRBJ2-5
clone_size: .
d_call: TRBD2
cdr3_nt: TGCAGTGCTAGATCGCGGGGGAGGGAGGGAGAGACCCAGTACTTC
cdr3_aa: CSARSRGREGETQYF

v_call: TRBV7-9
j_call: TRBJ2-7
clone_size: .
d_call: TRBD1
cdr3_nt: TGTACCAGCAGCTTAGCGGAGCAGGGGGCGCGCGAGCAGTACTTC
cdr3_aa: CTSSLAEQGAREQYF